These 10 T cell receptor beta chains were all obtained from the same sample, sequenced in a study of CD4+ T cells in melanoma (dated by TCRdb to 2022 to 2024). The library was obtained by the immunoSEQ multiplex PCR assay. What TCRdb holds here is the immuneACCESS table cut down to in-frame rearrangements. Part of the clones is not present; checked against another copy, under half of the missing clones reflect an unresolved V gene, and the others are unexplained. The table for this sample lists over 15,000 clones; approximately 76% of them were counted only once. Jointly, the top ten make up 10% to 15% of the sample. The material sequenced was cells from a culture (not recorded whether cultured in vitro). The receptors were gathered from a human donor with melanoma.

The chain carries TRBV5-4 and TRBJ2-1; 8 bases are shared with TRBD2. The CDR3 runs 14 residues. CDR1 is SGHNT, CDR2 YYREEE, per germline (reference sequence). J gave up 9 bases and V 0 bases, and 5 bases lay outside the gene matches. CDR3 bases: TGTGCCAGCAGCTTGGTCCGGGGGGGCCTTGAGCAGTTCTTC. Its translation is CASSLVRGGLEQFF.

The rearrangement joins TRBV30 to TRBJ2-1; 9 nucleotides line up with TRBD2. The CDR3 has 15 amino acids. The junction had 4 bases not matched to a gene; V was cut back by 0 bases and J by 4 bases. Germline loops: CDR1 GTSNPN, CDR2 SVGIG (reference sequence). CDR3 amino acids: CAWSVSSGGYNEQFF. The CDR3 nucleotides are TGTGCCTGGAGTGTTTCCAGCGGGGGGTACAATGAGCAGTTCTTC.

The rearrangement uses TRBV5-1 and TRBJ2-3; D may be TRBD1 (8 bases). Looked up from germline, CDR1 is SGHRS and CDR2 is YFSETQ. The V and J ends lost 0 bases and 3 bases respectively, with 14 bases between them. The length of the CDR3 is 16 residues. In DNA, the CDR3 is TGCGCCAGCAGCTTGGGAACAGGGGGAGGGACAGATACGCAGTATTTT. Encoded protein: CASSLGTGGGTDTQYF. Complete variable domain (other parts from reference TRBV5-1 and TRBJ2-3): KAGVTQTPRYLIKTRGQQVTLSCSPISGHRSVSWYQQTPGQGLQFLFEYFSETQRNKGNFPGRFSGRQFSNSRSEMNVSTLELGDSALYLCASSLGTGGGTDTQYFGPGTRLTVL.

This clone was counted once. The gene calls are TRBV6-1 and TRBJ2-3; D possibly uses TRBD1 or TRBD2 (5 bases each). This CDR3 spans 14 amino acids. Trimming took 6 bases from V and 0 from J, leaving 10 bases between them. Germline lookup yields CDR1 MNHNS and CDR2 SASEGT. The CDR3 DNA follows: TGTGCCAGCAGGTCGGGACCGAGCACAGATACGCAGTATTTT. Encoded protein: CASRSGPSTDTQYF.

V is TRBV18 and J is TRBJ1-1; tentative D call: TRBD1 (5 bases). V shed 1 base and J shed 3 bases, with 12 bases lying between them. CDR1 is KGHSH, CDR2 LQKENI, per germline. The CDR3 extends over 15 amino acids. This CDR3 is CASSPLWGADTEAFF. CDR3 DNA sequence: TGTGCCAGCTCACCACTCTGGGGCGCGGACACTGAAGCTTTCTTT.

The rearrangement links TRBV6-1 to TRBJ1-5; possible D gene TRBD1, 5 bases. V was shortened by 5 bases and J by 3 bases, with 8 bases between the two germline ends. The CDR3 is made up of 13 amino acids. Germline-derived CDR1 and CDR2 are MNHNS and SASEGT. This CDR3 is CASSRGNNQPQHF. CDR3 in DNA: TGTGCCAGCAGTAGGGGAAACAATCAGCCCCAGCATTTT.

The rearrangement joins TRBV5-1 to TRBJ2-1, with TRBD2 identical over 11 bases. The germline gives CDR1 SGHRS, CDR2 YFSETQ. J lost 5 bases, V lost 4 bases, and 2 bases had no gene match. This CDR3 has 14 amino acids. The CDR3 sequence is CASSVSGGDNEQFF. The DNA of the CDR3 is TGCGCCAGCAGCGTTAGCGGGGGGGACAATGAGCAGTTCTTC.

The rearrangement links TRBV7-9 to TRBJ2-2, with D uncertain. Looked up from germline, CDR1 is SEHNR and CDR2 is FQNEAQ (reference sequence). V was shortened by 0 bases and J by 1 base, with 6 bases between the two germline ends. The length of the CDR3 is 15 residues. CDR3 sequence (DNA): TGTGCCAGCAGCTTAGCGTTGGGGAACACCGGGGAGCTGTTTTTT. As protein: CASSLALGNTGELFF.

The chain employs TRBV19 and TRBJ1-1, with no clear D. V lost 2 bases to trimming and J lost 1 base, with 5 bases between them. Germline loops: CDR1 LNHDA, CDR2 SQIVND (reference sequence). The CDR3 has 13 residues. This CDR3 reads CASSITGNTEAFF. CDR3 sequence (DNA): TGTGCCAGTAGTATAACCGGGAACACTGAAGCTTTCTTT. The entire variable domain, with the rest obtained from reference TRBV19 and TRBJ1-1, is as follows: DGGITQSPKYLFRKEGQNVTLSCEQNLNHDAMYWYRQDPGQGLRLIYYSQIVNDFQKGDIAEGYSVSREKKESFPLTVTSAQKNPTAFYLCASSITGNTEAFFGQGTRLTVV.

The rearrangement uses TRBV7-6 and TRBJ2-3, with D perhaps matching TRBD1 or TRBD2 (5 bases each). CDR3 length: 16 residues. Germline-derived CDR1 and CDR2 are SGHVS and FNYEAQ. Between the trimmed V and J ends, which lost 1 base and 2 bases, there was a span of 13 bases. In nucleotides, the CDR3 is TGTGCCAGCAGCTTAGGAGGGGTCCCTACCACAGATACGCAGTATTTT. Translating it yields CASSLGGVPTTDTQYF.